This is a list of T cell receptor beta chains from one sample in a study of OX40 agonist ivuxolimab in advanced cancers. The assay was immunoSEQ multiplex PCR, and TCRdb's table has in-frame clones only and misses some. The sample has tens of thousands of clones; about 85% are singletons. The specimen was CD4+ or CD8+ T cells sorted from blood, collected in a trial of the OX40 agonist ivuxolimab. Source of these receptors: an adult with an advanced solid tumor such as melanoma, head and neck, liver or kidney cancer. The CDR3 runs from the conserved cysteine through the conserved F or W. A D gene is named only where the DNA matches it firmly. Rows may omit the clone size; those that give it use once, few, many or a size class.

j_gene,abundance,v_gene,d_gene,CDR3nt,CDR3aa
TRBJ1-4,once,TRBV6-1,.,TGTGCCAGCAGTGGGGGGGCGGTTGTTGAAAAACTGTTTTTT,CASSGGAVVEKLFF
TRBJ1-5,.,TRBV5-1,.,TGCGCCAGCAGCTTGACAAGTGATTCGTATCAGCCCCAGCATTTT,CASSLTSDSYQPQHF
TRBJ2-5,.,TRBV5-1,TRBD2,TGCGCCAGCAGCCAGACTAGCGGGGGGCCCCTGTACCAAGAGACCCAGTACTTC,CASSQTSGGPLYQETQYF
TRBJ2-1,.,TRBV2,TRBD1,TGTGCCAGCAGTGGACGACAGGGCAATGAGCAGTTCTTC,CASSGRQGNEQFF
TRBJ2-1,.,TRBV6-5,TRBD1,TGTGCCAGCAGTTCCCCAGGGGGCAATGAGCAGTTCTTC,CASSSPGGNEQFF
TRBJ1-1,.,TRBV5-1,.,TGCGCCAGCAGTGCAGGGTCGGCGAACACTGAAGCTTTCTTT,CASSAGSANTEAFF
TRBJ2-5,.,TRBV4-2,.,TGTGCCAGCAGCCAAGAAGCGAGGGAGACCCAGTACTTC,CASSQEARETQYF
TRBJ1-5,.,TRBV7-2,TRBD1,TGTGCCAGCAGCACCCACCAACAGGGGGGAGGTCAGCCCCAGCATTTT,CASSTHQQGGGQPQHF
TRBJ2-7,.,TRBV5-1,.,TGCGCCAGCAGCACTGGGACCGTCGGTTACGAGCAGTACTTC,CASSTGTVGYEQYF
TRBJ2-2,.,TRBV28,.,TGTGCCAGTTTTTCGGGACCGAACACCGGGGAGCTGTTTTTT,CASFSGPNTGELFF
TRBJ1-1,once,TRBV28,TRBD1,TGTGCCAGCAGTCCACCGGGACAGGGGAACACTGAAGCTTTCTTT,CASSPPGQGNTEAFF
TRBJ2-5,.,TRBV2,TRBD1,TGTGCCAGCAGTCAGGGACAGGGGGGAGGGACCCAGTACTTC,CASSQGQGGGTQYF
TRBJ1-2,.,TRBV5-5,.,TGTGCCAGCAGCCAACCGGGACGCGTGGGGAATGGCTACACCTTC,CASSQPGRVGNGYTF
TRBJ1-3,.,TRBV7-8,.,TGTGCCAGCAGCCCGTGGGGGGGCTCTGGAAACACCATATATTTT,CASSPWGGSGNTIYF
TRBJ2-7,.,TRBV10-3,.,TGTGCCATCAGTTCGACAGGCTACGAGCAGTACTTC,CAISSTGYEQYF
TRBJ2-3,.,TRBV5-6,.,TGTGCCAGCAGCTTCGAATATACGCAGTATTTT,CASSFEYTQYF
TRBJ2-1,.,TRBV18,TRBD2,TGTGCCAGCTCACCAAGGAGCGGGGGGGCCGGGAATGAGCAGTTCTTC,CASSPRSGGAGNEQFF
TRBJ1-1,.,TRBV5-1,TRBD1,TGCGCCAGCAGCTCATCGACAGGGGGTCGGACTGAAGCTTTCTTT,CASSSSTGGRTEAFF
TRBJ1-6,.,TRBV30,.,TGTGCCTGGAGCCGAGATTCACCCCTCCACTTT,CAWSRDSPLHF
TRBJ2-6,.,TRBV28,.,TGTGCCAGCAGCTCTCTGGGCAGGGCCGCTGGGGCCAACGTCCTGACTTTC,CASSSLGRAAGANVLTF
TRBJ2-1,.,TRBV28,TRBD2,TGTGCCAGCAGCACTAGCGGGGGGGCGAGTGAGCAGTTCTTC,CASSTSGGASEQFF
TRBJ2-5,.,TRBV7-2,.,TGTGCCAGCAGCTTAGGGCACTGGGCTCAAGAGACCCAGTACTTC,CASSLGHWAQETQYF
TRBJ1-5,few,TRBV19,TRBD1,TGTGCCAGTAGTGCGGTGGACAGGGGGCCCAATCAGCCCCAGCATTTT,CASSAVDRGPNQPQHF
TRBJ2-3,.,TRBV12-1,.,TGTGCCAGCAGCCGACGGGGACAGAGGGGAGATACGCAGTATTTT,CASSRRGQRGDTQYF
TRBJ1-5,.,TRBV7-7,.,TGTGCCAGCAGCTTAATCAAAGGCCATCAGCCCCAGCATTTT,CASSLIKGHQPQHF
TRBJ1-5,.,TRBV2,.,TGTGCCAGCGTGTGGGGTGGCCAGGGGCATCAGCCCCAGCATTTT,CASVWGGQGHQPQHF
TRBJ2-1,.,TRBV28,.,TGTGCCAGCCTCGGGCGGAGCTCCTACAATGAGCAGTTCTTC,CASLGRSSYNEQFF
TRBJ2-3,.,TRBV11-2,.,TGTGCCAGCAGCTTAGGGGTTAGCGGAGGCTCGCAGTATTTT,CASSLGVSGGSQYF
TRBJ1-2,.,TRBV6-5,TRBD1,TGTGCCAGCAGACGACGTTCAGGGGGCTCGGAGGGCTACACCTTC,CASRRRSGGSEGYTF
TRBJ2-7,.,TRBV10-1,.,TGCGCCAGCAGTGAGTCTAGTACCTACGGGGAGCAGTACTTC,CASSESSTYGEQYF
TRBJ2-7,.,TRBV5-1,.,TGCGCCAGCAGTCGCCGACTAGATTCACGCGAGCAGTACTTC,CASSRRLDSREQYF
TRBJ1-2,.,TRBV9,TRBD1,TGTGCCAGCAGCCTAACTCTGGGACAGGGGCCGGTGGGTGGCTACACCTTC,CASSLTLGQGPVGGYTF
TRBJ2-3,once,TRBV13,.,TGTGCCAGCCAGGCTAGTGCGGATACGCAGTATTTT,CASQASADTQYF
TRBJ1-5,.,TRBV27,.,TGTGCCAGCAGTCCGGAGGGGCCCCGCAATCAGCCCCAGCATTTT,CASSPEGPRNQPQHF
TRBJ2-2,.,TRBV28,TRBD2,TGTGCCAGCAGTTCGGTAGCGGGGGGTTACACCGGGGAGCTGTTTTTT,CASSSVAGGYTGELFF
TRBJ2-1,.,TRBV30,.,TGTGCCTGGAGTGCTCTGGATAACAGCCCCTACAATGAGCAGTTCTTC,CAWSALDNSPYNEQFF
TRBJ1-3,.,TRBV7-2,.,TGTGCCAGCAGCTTTTACAGGGCGGGTGGAAACACCATATATTTT,CASSFYRAGGNTIYF
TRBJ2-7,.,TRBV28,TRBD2,TGTGCCAGCACGACCGGGCTAGCGGAGGGAAAAGGGGAGCAGTACTTC,CASTTGLAEGKGEQYF
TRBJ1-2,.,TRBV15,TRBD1,TGTGCCACCAGCTCCTCTAGACAGGGGGCTAACTATGGCTACACCTTC,CATSSSRQGANYGYTF
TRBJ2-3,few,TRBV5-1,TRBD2,TGCGCCAGCAGCACAAAGCGGGAGTGGGGCACAGATACGCAGTATTTT,CASSTKREWGTDTQYF
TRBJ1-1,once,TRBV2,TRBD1,TGTGCCAGTATGGGACAGTTGAACACTGAAGCTTTCTTT,CASMGQLNTEAFF
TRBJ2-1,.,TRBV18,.,TGTGCCAGCTCACCCTCGGGTGATGAGCAGTTCTTC,CASSPSGDEQFF
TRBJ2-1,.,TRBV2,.,TGTGCCAGCAGTGAACGGGGTTACCTGTCCTACAATGAGCAGTTCTTC,CASSERGYLSYNEQFF
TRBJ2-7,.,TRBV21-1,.,TGTGCCAGCAGCAAAAGTCCCCGGGGAAAGAACGAGCAGTACTTC,CASSKSPRGKNEQYF
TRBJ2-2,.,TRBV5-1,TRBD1,TGCGCCAGCAGCGGCGACAGGGGGATCACCGGGGAGCTGTTTTTT,CASSGDRGITGELFF
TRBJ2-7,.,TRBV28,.,TGTGCCAGCAGTTTATTGGCCAAATACGAGCAGTACTTC,CASSLLAKYEQYF
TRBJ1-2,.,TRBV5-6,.,TGTGCCAGCAGCCTCTCCGGGACGGCTAACTATGGCTACACCTTC,CASSLSGTANYGYTF
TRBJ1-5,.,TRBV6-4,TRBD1,TGTGCCAGCAGCCTTAACTCACAGGGGTCGCCCCAGCATTTT,CASSLNSQGSPQHF
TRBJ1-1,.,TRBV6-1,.,TGTGCCAGCAGTGTCGCTGGGGCGAACACTGAAGCTTTCTTT,CASSVAGANTEAFF